Only a few counts were recorded for the clone carrying this T cell receptor beta chain. The same CDR3 is also encoded by other DNA sequences in this sample. The data are from a study of blood T cell repertoires in COVID-19. V lost 1 base to trimming and J lost 4 bases, with 7 bases between them. The CDR3 has 14 amino acids. Germline CDR1 LNHDA, CDR2 SQIVND (reference sequence). Libraries were prepared by immunoSEQ multiplex PCR; TCRdb keeps only in-frame clonotypes and omits some of them. The table includes approximately 250,000 clones, around 84% detected once. Sequenced input: peripheral blood. The chain has TRBV19 and TRBJ2-2, with D unresolved. This TCR was recovered from a man between 40 and 49 years old who had recovered from COVID-19. The CDR3: CASSIGGGTGELFF. CDR3 in DNA: TGTGCCAGTAGTATAGGTGGCGGCACCGGGGAGCTGTTTTTT.